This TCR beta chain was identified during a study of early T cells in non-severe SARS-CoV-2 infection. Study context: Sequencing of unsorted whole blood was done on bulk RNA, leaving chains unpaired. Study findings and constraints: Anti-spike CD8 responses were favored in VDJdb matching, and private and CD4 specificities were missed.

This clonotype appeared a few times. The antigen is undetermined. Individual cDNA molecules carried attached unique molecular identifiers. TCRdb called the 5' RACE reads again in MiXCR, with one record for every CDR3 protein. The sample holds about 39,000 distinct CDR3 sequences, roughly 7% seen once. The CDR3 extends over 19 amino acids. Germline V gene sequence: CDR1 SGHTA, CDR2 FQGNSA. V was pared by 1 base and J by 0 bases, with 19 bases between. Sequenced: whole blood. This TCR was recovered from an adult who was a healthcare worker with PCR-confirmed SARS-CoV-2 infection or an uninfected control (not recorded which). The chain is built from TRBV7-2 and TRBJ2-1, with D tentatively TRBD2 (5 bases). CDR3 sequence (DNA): TGTGCCAGCAGCTTAGTCCCCACCGGAGGCTCCGACTCCTACAATGAGCAGTTCTTC. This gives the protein CASSLVPTGGSDSYNEQFF.